This T cell receptor (beta chain) was recorded in a study of beta chain features in type 1 diabetes. About the research overall: Similarity in age, gender and cell yields was seen between patients and healthy donors.

This clone was seen more than once but under ten times. The antigen remains undetermined. J was trimmed by 4 bases and V by 4 bases; bases with no gene match: 10. The CDR3 has 16 residues. Germline values: CDR1 SGHTA, CDR2 FQGNSA. Study results and limitations: Relative to healthy donors, patients appeared to have naive, central memory and Treg TCRB repertoires that were more similar. TCRB CDR3s were moderately but significantly shorter in Type 1 diabetes patients in all four CD4+ subsets.

Purity exceeded 95% in all sorted populations. As every portion of the isolated RNA was reverse transcribed, the sequencing read expressed TCRB transcripts. Produced via immunoSEQ multiplex PCR; TCRdb's table is partial and in-frame only. The sample has some 150,000 clones; about 13% are singletons. Source material: central memory CD4+ T cells from blood. The receptor was isolated from a man aged 18 to 29 with type 1 diabetes. V and J are TRBV7-2 and TRBJ2-7; 10 nucleotides match TRBD2. CDR3 nucleotides: TGTGCCAGCAGCTCTAGACTAGCGGGTGTGGCATACGAGCAGTACTTC. Translating it yields CASSSRLAGVAYEQYF. Looking up the rest from reference TRBV7-2 and TRBJ2-7 gives the full variable domain: GAGVSQSPSNKVTEKGKDVELRCDPISGHTALYWYRQSLGQGLEFLIYFQGNSAPDKSGLPSDRFSAERTGGSVSTLTIQRTQQEDSAVYLCASSSRLAGVAYEQYFGPGTRLTVT.